Reported below is one TCR beta chain. Its antigen remains unidentified. Treatment described: approximately 9-day PBMC culture with coronavirus spike peptide pools or control peptides (ViraFEST assay). This record belongs to a study of vaccination and CD4 T cells after COVID-19. Trimming stripped 6 bases from V and 9 bases from J, with 18 bases between. CDR1 is MGHRA and CDR2 is YSYEKL in the germline V gene. There are 14 residues in the CDR3. The study sequenced cultured CD4+ T cell DNA using the Oncomine TCR Beta short-read assay. Each CDR3 protein gets one entry after TCRdb re-called the PCR reads with MiXCR. The sample lists around 17,000 distinct CDR3 sequences; approximately 70% were seen once.

The chain joins TRBV4-1 to TRBJ1-5, with D perhaps TRBD1 (5 bases). This clonotype originated in a human donor who had recovered from COVID-19. Sample: CD4+ T cells from blood, cultured in vitro. CDR3 region: CASSPFAVGGPQHF. CDR3 nucleotides: TGCGCCAGCAGTCCATTCGCGGTCGGGGGGCCCCAGCATTTT.